This TCR beta chain was recorded in a study of beta chain features in type 1 diabetes. Study-level points and caveats: Any HLA-type effect on TCRB rearrangement remained unresolved here.

Expressed TCRB transcripts were sequenced because the entire RNA isolate underwent reverse transcription. TCRdb's copy holds only in-frame clones and misses some; the assay was immunoSEQ multiplex PCR. The sample has more than 300,000 clones; around an eighth are singletons. Per germline, CDR1 SGDLS and CDR2 YYNGEE. The CDR3 extends over 13 amino acids. Between the trimmed V and J ends, which lost 4 bases and 0 bases, there was a span of 7 bases. As to this clone: What it recognizes is unknown.

This TCR was sampled from a man aged 18 to 35 in good health. V is TRBV9 and J is TRBJ2-5; unclear D gene. Sequencing used naive CD4+ T cells from blood. In nucleotides, the CDR3 is TGTGCCAGCAGCAGTCGGGACCAAGAGACCCAGTACTTC. Encoded protein: CASSSRDQETQYF.